Sequencing of this T cell receptor (beta chain) was carried out in a study of CD8 T cells in ankylosing spondylitis. General observations from the study: Characteristic, it appeared, of ankylosing spondylitis blood was a TCR beta motif of about eight highly homologous variants.

This clonotype was seen a few times. The antigen is unknown. TCRdb itself ran the 5' RACE reads through MiXCR, one entry per CDR3 protein. The profile shows around 130,000 distinct CDR3 sequences, 15% to 20% of them singletons. V was shortened by 1 base and J by 7 bases, with 14 bases between the two germline ends. The CDR3 loop spans 15 amino acids. The chain employs TRBV12-3 or TRBV12-4 and TRBJ1-5; D gene unclear. The sequenced sample was blood, either unsorted or a sorted T cell fraction (not recorded which). The origin of this receptor is a male donor with ankylosing spondylitis. The CDR3 nucleotides are TGTGCCAGCAGTTTAGGAGGGAGAGCGAGGCAGCCCCAGCATTTT. Translation gives CASSLGGRARQPQHF.